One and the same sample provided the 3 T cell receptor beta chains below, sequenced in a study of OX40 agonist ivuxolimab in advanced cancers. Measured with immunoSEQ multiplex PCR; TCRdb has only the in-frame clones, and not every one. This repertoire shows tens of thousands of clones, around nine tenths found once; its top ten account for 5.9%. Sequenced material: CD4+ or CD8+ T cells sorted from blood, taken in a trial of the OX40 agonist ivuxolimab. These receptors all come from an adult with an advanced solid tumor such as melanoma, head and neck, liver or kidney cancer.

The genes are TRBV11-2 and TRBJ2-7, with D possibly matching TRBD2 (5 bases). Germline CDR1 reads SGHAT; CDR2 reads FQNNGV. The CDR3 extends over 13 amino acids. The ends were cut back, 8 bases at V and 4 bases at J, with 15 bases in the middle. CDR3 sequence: CASSGSENYEQYF. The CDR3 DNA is TGTGCCAGCTCGGGAAGCGAGAATTACGAGCAGTACTTC.

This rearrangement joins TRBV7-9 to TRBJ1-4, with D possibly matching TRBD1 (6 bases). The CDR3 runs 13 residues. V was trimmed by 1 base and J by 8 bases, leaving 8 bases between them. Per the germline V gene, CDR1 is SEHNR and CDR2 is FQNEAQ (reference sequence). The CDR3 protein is CASSLDGQEKLFF. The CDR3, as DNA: TGTGCCAGCAGCTTAGACGGACAGGAAAAACTGTTTTTT.

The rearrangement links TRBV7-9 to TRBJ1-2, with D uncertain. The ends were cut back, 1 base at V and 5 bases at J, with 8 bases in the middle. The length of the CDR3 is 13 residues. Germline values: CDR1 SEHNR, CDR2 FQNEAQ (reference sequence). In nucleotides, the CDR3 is TGTGCCAGCAGCTTAGGGTTTTTGTATGGCTACACCTTC. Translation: CASSLGFLYGYTF.